This T cell receptor (beta chain) was observed in a study of beta chain features in type 1 diabetes. Every participating donor gave one draw, a heparinised blood sample averaging approximately 120 mL. V lost 7 bases and J lost 4, with 13 bases in between. The germline gives CDR1 KGHSH, CDR2 LQKENI. The CDR3 is 13 amino acids. The whole isolated RNA underwent reverse transcription, so sequencing captured expressed TCRB transcripts. Only in-frame clones appear in the TCRdb table, and some are missing; sequencing was by immunoSEQ multiplex PCR. The table records approximately 170,000 clones, less than 9.5% of them present only once. For this clone: Its antigen is currently unknown.

Study conclusions and caveats: Patients' naive, central memory and Treg TCRB repertoires seemed closer to one another than those of healthy donors. Type 1 diabetes patients had VDJ junctions that carried fewer insertions and more deletions. These data did not resolve whether HLA type affects TCRB rearrangement.

The clonotype originates from a woman younger than 35 in good health. The sequenced sample consisted of central memory CD4+ T cells from blood. The rearrangement uses TRBV18 and TRBJ1-1; TRBD1 is a possible D gene (5 bases). This CDR3 reads CASLTGEGTEAFF. DNA of the CDR3: TGTGCCAGCTTAACAGGAGAAGGCACTGAAGCTTTCTTT.